This is a list of T cell receptor beta chains from one sample in a study of blood T cells in healthy people across ages. MiXCR, run by TCRdb on the 5' RACE reads, gives a single entry per CDR3 protein. The data hold some 640,000 distinct CDR3 sequences, with around 49% observed a single time. Material: blood. The receptors originated from a woman aged 55-75 years in good health. Both conserved end residues are part of each CDR3. The D gene is left open where the match is weak. Some rows have no size entry. The others give once, few or many, or a class for an expanded clone.

TGCGCCAGCAGCCATTCCCGGGACGGGGATGAAGAACTGTTTTTT	CASSHSRDGDEELFF	NA	TRBV4-1	TRBJ1-4	few
TGTGCCAGCTCATCCCCCCGGGGTAATAGCAATCAGCCCCAGCATTTT	CASSSPRGNSNQPQHF	NA	TRBV18	TRBJ1-5	NA
TGTGCCAGCAGCTTATCACGAACCGTACAGGGGGAGCACTATGGCTACACCTTC	CASSLSRTVQGEHYGYTF	TRBD1	TRBV7-9	TRBJ1-2	NA
TGCAGCGTTCTAGCGGTAGGCTACGAGCAGTACTTC	CSVLAVGYEQYF	TRBD2	TRBV29-1	TRBJ2-7	NA
TGCAGTGCTCGGACTAGCGGGAGGGAGGTTCAAGAGACCCAGTACTTC	CSARTSGREVQETQYF	TRBD2	TRBV20-1	TRBJ2-5	NA
TGTGCCAGCTCACCACCGGGCTCTGAAAAACTGTTTTTT	CASSPPGSEKLFF	NA	TRBV18	TRBJ1-4	NA
TGTGCCAGCAGCAGCCTCTGGCGGATCTCCTACGAGCAGTACTTC	CASSSLWRISYEQYF	NA	TRBV28	TRBJ2-7	few
TGCAGTGCTAGTAGCCAGACCCAGTACTTC	CSASSQTQYF	NA	TRBV20-1	TRBJ2-5	few
TGTGCCAGCGGCCAGCAGGGGAGGGCCGGGGAGCTGTTTTTT	CASGQQGRAGELFF	NA	TRBV12-3/TRBV12-4	TRBJ2-2	NA
TGCAGTGCTAAACAGGGTACTCTCTACGAGCAGTACTTC	CSAKQGTLYEQYF	NA	TRBV20-1	TRBJ2-7	NA
TGCAGTGCTAGAGACCCGACTATCAGCACTGAAGCTTTCTTT	CSARDPTISTEAFF	NA	TRBV20-1	TRBJ1-1	NA
TGTGCCAGCAGTCCTCCGGGACTAGCGGGATTCTACGAGCAGTACTTC	CASSPPGLAGFYEQYF	TRBD2	TRBV12-3/TRBV12-4	TRBJ2-7	NA
TGCAGTGCTAAAAAACTAGCGGGAGGAACCTACAATGAGCAGTTCTTC	CSAKKLAGGTYNEQFF	TRBD2	TRBV20-1	TRBJ2-1	NA
TGCAGTGCGAAGAGTGGGGGAGGGCCCTACAATGAGCAGTTCTTC	CSAKSGGGPYNEQFF	TRBD2	TRBV20-1	TRBJ2-1	NA
TGTGCCAGCACCCTAGCGGGATCTGGCGAGCAGTTCTTC	CASTLAGSGEQFF	TRBD2	TRBV6-2/TRBV6-3	TRBJ2-1	NA
TGTGCCGGCAGCTTAGAACGGAACCAAGAGACCCAGTTCTTC	CAGSLERNQETQFF	NA	TRBV7-2	TRBJ2-1	NA
TGCGCCAGCAGCTTGGGAGGGACAGACTCTTCTGGGGCCAACGTCCTGACTTTC	CASSLGGTDSSGANVLTF	TRBD1	TRBV5-1	TRBJ2-6	few
TGCGCCAGCAGCTTGTCAACGAGGGTATACACTGAAGCTTTCTTT	CASSLSTRVYTEAFF	NA	TRBV5-1	TRBJ1-1	few
TGTGCCAGCAGCTTAGTGGAGGGGGGCCTGTATTATGAGCAGTTCTTC	CASSLVEGGLYYEQFF	NA	TRBV7-9	TRBJ2-1	many
TGCGCCAGCAGCTCGACAGGGGACGAGCAGTACTTC	CASSSTGDEQYF	TRBD1	TRBV5-1	TRBJ2-7	NA
TGCAGTGCTAGTGTAGGCAAAGCCTACGAGCAGTACTTC	CSASVGKAYEQYF	NA	TRBV20-1	TRBJ2-7	few
TGCAGCATCCGGACTAGCGGAAGAGATACGCAGTATTTT	CSIRTSGRDTQYF	TRBD2	TRBV29-1	TRBJ2-3	few
TGTGCCAGCAGCTTAGGCCTAGCGGGAGGGCCCGTGAATGAGCAGTTCTTC	CASSLGLAGGPVNEQFF	TRBD2	TRBV13	TRBJ2-1	NA
TGTGCCAGCAGTGGAGACGCCAAAAACATTCAGTACTTC	CASSGDAKNIQYF	NA	TRBV2	TRBJ2-4	NA
TGTGCCAGCAGTAGGGGGATGGCCCAGTACTTC	CASSRGMAQYF	NA	TRBV28	TRBJ2-5	NA
TGTGCCAGCAGTTACGAGGCGGGCTCCTACAATGAGCAGTTCTTC	CASSYEAGSYNEQFF	NA	TRBV6-2/TRBV6-3	TRBJ2-1	NA
TGTGCCAGCATCAGATTGATTGGGTCTACCAATGAGCAGTTCTTC	CASIRLIGSTNEQFF	NA	TRBV11-2	TRBJ2-1	NA
TGTGCCAGCAGCTTAGAGAGGGGACTAAGCACAGATACGCAGTATTTT	CASSLERGLSTDTQYF	TRBD2	TRBV13	TRBJ2-3	NA
TGTGCCAGCAGCAAAGGGAAAGACAGGGTCTATTCACCCCTCCACTTT	CASSKGKDRVYSPLHF	NA	TRBV21-1	TRBJ1-6	NA
TGTGCCAGCAGCCCCGGACAGGGGGCGCGGGAGCAGTACTTC	CASSPGQGAREQYF	TRBD1	TRBV28	TRBJ2-4	NA
TGTGCCAGCAGTTACGTAGGGACGTCCTTCGATACGCAGTATTTT	CASSYVGTSFDTQYF	NA	TRBV6-2/TRBV6-3	TRBJ2-3	NA
TGTGCCAGCAGTGTGGGTCTAGCGGGAGGTAATGAGCAGTTCTTC	CASSVGLAGGNEQFF	TRBD2	TRBV25-1	TRBJ2-1	NA
TGCAGCGGGGAGGACAGGGGGAACGATGAGACCCAGTACTTC	CSGEDRGNDETQYF	TRBD1	TRBV29-1	TRBJ2-5	NA
TGTGCCAGCTCACCACCGTCACAGGGTGGTGAAAAACTGTTTTTT	CASSPPSQGGEKLFF	NA	TRBV18	TRBJ1-4	few
TGTGCCAGCAGCAAAGGGTCCCGCCAAGAGACCCAGTACTTC	CASSKGSRQETQYF	NA	TRBV7-3	TRBJ2-5	NA
TGCAGGGCCGCCCGGGGTTCACAAGAGACCCAGTACTTC	CRAARGSQETQYF	NA	TRBV29-1	TRBJ2-5	NA
TGTGCCATCAGACTTAACTATGGCTACACCTTC	CAIRLNYGYTF	NA	TRBV10-3	TRBJ1-2	NA
TGTGCCAGCTCACTAACCGCAGGGTACGAGCAGTACTTC	CASSLTAGYEQYF	NA	TRBV18	TRBJ2-7	NA
TGCAGCGCTAATAGCGGGAGTGAGACCCAGTACTTC	CSANSGSETQYF	TRBD2	TRBV29-1	TRBJ2-5	many